The 8 T cell receptor beta chains presented below share a single source sample, sequenced in a study of control samples from healthy donors and cancer patients. Sequencing used immunoSEQ multiplex PCR; TCRdb keeps in-frame clones, though not all of them. Altogether around 120,000 clones are present, about nine tenths being singletons, with the ten largest covering roughly 3.3%. The sample comprised blood. The receptor set was obtained from a man aged 40-50 years in good health.

The chain recombines TRBV30 with TRBJ1-2; 10 bases align to TRBD1. This CDR3 comprises 14 residues. The ends lost 1 base at V and 6 bases at J; junction bases unmatched: 5. Germline V gene lookup returns CDR1 GTSNPN and CDR2 SVGIG (reference sequence). CDR3 sequence reads: CAWSGAGTGDGYTF. The CDR3 DNA is TGTGCCTGGAGTGGGGCCGGGACAGGGGATGGCTACACCTTC.

The chain carries TRBV6-5 and TRBJ1-1; 10 bases fit TRBD1. In germline, CDR1 is MNHEY, CDR2 SVGAGI. The CDR3 covers 14 residues. J gave up 5 bases and V 6 bases, and 6 bases lay outside the gene matches. The CDR3 nucleotides are TGTGCCAGCAGATTGGACAGGGGGAGGACTGAAGCTTTCTTT. This sequence encodes CASRLDRGRTEAFF.

The gene calls are TRBV6-5 and TRBJ2-3, with 9 bases aligning to TRBD1. This CDR3 spans 15 amino acids. Per germline, CDR1 MNHEY and CDR2 SVGAGI. V dropped 6 bases and J dropped 4; count of bases not matched to a gene: 8. CDR3 coding DNA: TGTGCCAGCAGACCCCAAACAGGGGGCGCAGATACGCAGTATTTT. Amino acids: CASRPQTGGADTQYF.

Turning to this clone: Other DNA sequences in this specimen translate into the identical CDR3. The V and J genes are TRBV14 and TRBJ1-1, with D perhaps TRBD1 (6 bases). This CDR3 spans 13 amino acids. Trimming cost V 6 bases and J 1 base, with 9 bases left between them. Germline V CDR1 and CDR2: SGHDN, FVKESK. The CDR3 reads CASSRQENTEAFF. The DNA of the CDR3 is TGTGCCAGCAGTAGACAGGAGAACACTGAAGCTTTCTTT.

V usage is TRBV5-1 and J usage is TRBJ1-4, with D possibly being TRBD1 (5 bases). Germline CDR1 reads SGHRS; CDR2 reads YFSETQ. This CDR3 is built from 15 residues. The germline V and J ends were trimmed by 0 bases and 7 bases, with 13 bases remaining between them. In DNA form, the CDR3 reads TGCGCCAGCAGCTTGGCCGTAGGGGCGGGTGAAAAACTGTTTTTT. Protein product: CASSLAVGAGEKLFF.

This clone is a singleton in its sample. A read error may produce the germline difference seen at one junction end. The chain is built from TRBV12-3 or TRBV12-4 and TRBJ1-1; TRBD1 matches at 11 bases. This CDR3 has 12 amino acids. The CDR3, as DNA: TGTGCCAGCAGCACAGGACAGGGGGCGGCGTTTTTT. Encoded protein: CASSTGQGAAFF.

This clone was counted once. J is TRBJ2-7 and V is TRBV11-3; D might be TRBD1 or TRBD2, each matching 5 bases. Trimming left V 5 bases short and J 6 bases short, with 17 bases between. The CDR3 contains 14 residues. Germline loops: CDR1 SGHNT, CDR2 YENEEA. The CDR3 bases are TGTGCCAGCAGCCTATGGGACCAAGGGCCCGAGCAGTACTTC. Its protein product is CASSLWDQGPEQYF. The variable domain in full, completed from reference TRBV11-3 and TRBJ2-7, reads EAGVVQSPRYKIIEKKQPVAFWCNPISGHNTLYWYLQNLGQGPELLIRYENEEAVDDSQLPKDRFSAERLKGVDSTLKIQPAELGDSAVYLCASSLWDQGPEQYFGPGTRLTVT.

This chain uses TRBV6-5 with TRBJ1-6, with D tentatively TRBD1 (6 bases). CDR3 length: 15 amino acids. Germline V lookup: CDR1 MNHEY, CDR2 SVGAGI. V lost 0 bases and J lost 9, with 12 bases in between. CDR3 coding DNA: TGTGCCAGCAGTTACTCTACGGGGGCAGGTTCACCCCTCCACTTT. It is translated as CASSYSTGAGSPLHF.